These 31 T cell receptor beta chains came from one sample sequenced in a study of blood T cell repertoires in COVID-19. Method: immunoSEQ multiplex PCR; TCRdb's copy keeps in-frame clones and lacks some. The table lists roughly 120,000 clones, 70% to 90% of them singletons. Sequencing was performed on peripheral blood. These TCRs come from a woman aged 60-75 years with acute or convalescent COVID-19.

In DNA form, the CDR3 reads TGTGCCAGCAGTCCCAGACTAGCGGTTGACAATGAGCAGTTCTTC. As protein: CASSPRLAVDNEQFF. The chain combines TRBV27 with TRBJ2-1, with TRBD2 matching over 9 bases. The CDR3 is made up of 15 amino acids. The ends lost 5 bases at V and 5 bases at J; junction bases unmatched: 7. Germline V gene data show CDR1 as MNHEY and CDR2 as SMNVEV (reference sequence).

The chain combines TRBV4-1 with TRBJ2-1; TRBD2 aligns across 7 bases. J lost 9 bases, V lost 0 bases, and 5 bases had no gene match. From germline, CDR1 is MGHRA and CDR2 YSYEKL. This CDR3 is built from 14 residues. As DNA, the CDR3 is TGCGCCAGCAGCCAAGAGACTAGCCACCCTGAGCAGTTCTTC. Residues: CASSQETSHPEQFF.

V and J are TRBV18 and TRBJ2-2, with TRBD2 matching over 8 bases. V was clipped by 3 bases and J by 5 bases; unmatched bases: 5. The germline gives CDR1 KGHSH, CDR2 LQKENI. The CDR3 contains 15 residues. CDR3 region: CASSPPTGGTGELFF. The CDR3 region has the DNA TGTGCCAGCTCACCCCCGACGGGGGGGACCGGGGAGCTGTTTTTT.

This chain uses TRBV25-1 with TRBJ1-2, with no clear D. This CDR3 has 11 residues. Trimming left V 4 bases short and J 8 bases short, with 8 bases between. Germline CDR1 reads MGHDK; CDR2 reads SYGVNS. This CDR3 is CASSGGDGYTF. The CDR3 DNA reads as TGTGCCAGCAGTGGGGGAGACGGCTACACCTTC.

The rearrangement uses TRBV30 and TRBJ2-7, with TRBD1 matching over 8 bases. Germline V gives CDR1 GTSNPN, CDR2 SVGIG (reference sequence). The CDR3 has 17 residues. With 4 bases clipped from V and 7 bases from J, the junction kept 21 bases outside the gene matches. In DNA, the CDR3 is TGTGCCTGGATTGGGGATGGCGGGACAGGAGGAGGGGGTGAGCAGTACTTC. It codes for CAWIGDGGTGGGGEQYF. The whole variable domain, remainder taken from reference TRBV30 and TRBJ2-7, is SQTIHQWPATLVQPVGSPLSLECTVEGTSNPNLYWYRQAAGRGLQLLFYSVGIGQISSEVPQNLSASRPQDRQFILSSKKLLLSDSGFYLCAWIGDGGTGGGGEQYFGPGTRLTVT.

The chain has TRBV28 and TRBJ1-5; TRBD1 matches at 10 bases. V gave up 8 bases and J gave up 7 bases; unmatched junction bases: 17. Germline V gives CDR1 MDHEN, CDR2 SYDVKM. The CDR3 runs to 17 residues. CDR3 residues: CASGTSGTGALRQPQHF. CDR3 sequence (DNA): TGTGCCAGCGGAACCTCCGGGACAGGGGCGTTACGGCAGCCCCAGCATTTT.

The chain is built from TRBV27 and TRBJ2-7; TRBD1 matches 7 bases. The ends lost 3 bases at V and 3 bases at J; junction bases unmatched: 11. The CDR3 is 16 amino acids. The V gene's germline CDR1 is MNHEY and CDR2 SMNVEV (reference sequence). The CDR3 reads CASSFLRGTDLYEQYF. CDR3 DNA: TGTGCCAGCAGTTTCCTTAGAGGGACAGATCTCTACGAGCAGTACTTC.

In its sample, this clone was seen a few times. The V call is TRBV18, the J call TRBJ1-3, with D unclear. The CDR3 runs 17 residues. Germline CDR1 and CDR2: KGHSH and LQKENI. V lost 5 bases and J 2 bases, leaving 19 bases between the germline ends. In DNA form, the CDR3 reads TGTGCCAGCTCAGACTTTTTATCGGGGTCAACTGGAAACACCATATATTTT. Translating it yields CASSDFLSGSTGNTIYF.

V is TRBV7-9 and J is TRBJ2-7, with D possibly being TRBD2 (7 bases). Trimming left V 2 bases short and J 5 bases short, with 25 bases between. The CDR3 is made up of 18 amino acids. Germline CDR1 is SEHNR and CDR2 is FQNEAQ (reference sequence). The CDR3, as DNA: TGTGCCAGCAGCTTACCCGGGGGGCCGGCAGGGGAGGTCCACGAGCAGTACTTC. Residues: CASSLPGGPAGEVHEQYF.

The J gene is TRBJ2-1, the V gene TRBV5-6; D is undetermined. Per germline, CDR1 SGHDT and CDR2 YYEEEE. CDR3 size: 12 residues. V was trimmed by 4 bases and J by 10 bases, leaving 12 bases between them. DNA for the CDR3: TGTGCCAGCAGCCCTAGGTCCACCGAGCAGTTCTTC. Its protein is CASSPRSTEQFF.

This clone was seen more than once but under ten times. The rearrangement links TRBV29-1 to TRBJ1-1; D is ambiguous. The germline CDR1 and CDR2 sequences are SQVTM and ANQGSEA. The CDR3 length is 13 residues. V was shortened by 7 bases and J by 1 base, with 13 bases between the two germline ends. The CDR3 loop reads CSARREGNTEAFF. CDR3 coding DNA: TGCAGCGCCAGAAGGGAGGGGAACACTGAAGCTTTCTTT.

The chain joins TRBV15 to TRBJ2-3; D might be TRBD2 (6 bases). V lost 3 bases and J 4 bases, leaving 23 bases between the germline ends. Germline lookup yields CDR1 LNHNV and CDR2 YYDKDF (reference sequence). The CDR3 consists of 18 residues. The CDR3 sequence: CATSRGSGLGSFADTQYF. The CDR3 nucleotides read TGTGCCACCAGCAGGGGTTCAGGGCTCGGGAGCTTTGCAGATACGCAGTATTTT.

The V and J genes are TRBV28 and TRBJ1-6, with a weak D call TRBD1 (5 bases). V gave up 6 bases and J gave up 10 bases, with 16 bases separating them. Per the germline V gene, CDR1 is MDHEN and CDR2 is SYDVKM. This CDR3 is 14 amino acids long. CDR3 region: CASSSGTLGSPLHF. The CDR3 DNA follows: TGTGCCAGCAGCTCTGGGACTCTTGGCTCACCCCTCCACTTT. Full variable domain (remainder filled in from reference TRBV28 and TRBJ1-6): DVKVTQSSRYLVKRTGEKVFLECVQDMDHENMFWYRQDPGLGLRLIYFSYDVKMKEKGDIPEGYSVSREKKERFSLILESASTNQTSMYLCASSSGTLGSPLHFGNGTRLTVT.

CDR3 DNA sequence: TGCAGCGTTGTGAGTGGTAATGAGCAGTTCTTC. It encodes CSVVSGNEQFF. The gene calls are TRBV29-1 and TRBJ2-1; no firm D call. The CDR3 sequence is 11 residues long. The germline V gene encodes CDR1 SQVTM and CDR2 ANQGSEA. V was clipped by 4 bases and J by 7 bases, with 8 bases between them.

CDR3 sequence: CASSIGASDRGRMNTEAFF. CDR3 coding DNA: TGTGCCAGTAGTATAGGGGCATCGGACAGGGGGAGGATGAACACTGAAGCTTTCTTT. The gene calls are TRBV19 and TRBJ1-1; 10 bases map to TRBD1. Per the germline V gene, CDR1 is LNHDA and CDR2 is SQIVND (reference sequence). This CDR3 region has 19 residues. With 1 base clipped from V and 0 bases from J, the junction kept 11 bases outside the gene matches.

This sequence joins TRBV18 and TRBJ1-2, with D uncertain. This CDR3 has 15 residues. Looked up from germline, CDR1 is KGHSH and CDR2 is LQKENI. The V gene lost 5 bases and the J gene lost 3 bases, with 16 bases spanning the gap. The CDR3 protein is CASSRGREDYYGYTF. In DNA form, the CDR3 reads TGTGCCAGCTCAAGAGGGCGCGAAGACTACTATGGCTACACCTTC.

The chain couples TRBV6-5 to TRBJ2-1, with TRBD1 as a possible D gene (6 bases). Between the trimmed V and J ends, which lost 6 bases and 8 bases, there was a span of 14 bases. The CDR3 is made up of 13 amino acids. The germline V gene has CDR1 MNHEY and CDR2 SVGAGI. Here the CDR3 reads CASSYTGRDEQFF. CDR3 bases: TGTGCCAGCAGCTATACAGGGCGCGATGAGCAGTTCTTC.

The V and J genes are TRBV19 and TRBJ1-1; TRBD1 is a possible D gene (5 bases). V lost 5 bases and J lost 1, with 17 bases in between. The germline CDR1 and CDR2 sequences are LNHDA and SQIVND (reference sequence). There are 16 residues in the CDR3. CDR3 in amino acids: CASSYGRGMTNTEAFF. CDR3 DNA: TGTGCCAGTAGTTATGGGCGGGGGATGACGAACACTGAAGCTTTCTTT. The complete variable domain, with remaining parts taken from reference TRBV19 and TRBJ1-1, reads DGGITQSPKYLFRKEGQNVTLSCEQNLNHDAMYWYRQDPGQGLRLIYYSQIVNDFQKGDIAEGYSVSREKKESFPLTVTSAQKNPTAFYLCASSYGRGMTNTEAFFGQGTRLTVV.

The chain combines TRBV4-3 with TRBJ2-1, with 8 bases aligning to TRBD2. V shed 3 bases, J shed 0 bases, and the junction held 7 bases outside the gene matches. Germline assignment: CDR1 LGHNA and CDR2 YSLEER. The CDR3 covers 17 residues. The CDR3 nucleotides are TGCGCCAGCAGCCAGGGCGGGGGGTTGAGCTCCTACAATGAGCAGTTCTTC. Residues: CASSQGGGLSSYNEQFF.

In its sample, this clone was seen a few times. The chain couples TRBV28 to TRBJ1-5; 8 nucleotides align to TRBD1. The germline gives CDR1 MDHEN, CDR2 SYDVKM. V was clipped by 6 bases and J by 7 bases; unmatched bases: 8. The CDR3 runs to 14 residues. In DNA, the CDR3 is TGTGCCAGCAGACACGGACAGGGAGGCCAGCCCCAGCATTTT. This codes for CASRHGQGGQPQHF.

The V call is TRBV18, the J call TRBJ1-4, with no clear D. Germline V gene data show CDR1 as KGHSH and CDR2 as LQKENI. V dropped 2 bases and J dropped 13 bases, with 11 bases sitting between them. This CDR3 contains 12 residues. The CDR3 DNA reads as TGTGCCAGCTCACCAGAGGGCGCTGGACTGTTTTTT. This encodes CASSPEGAGLFF.

The chain couples TRBV30 to TRBJ1-3; no clear D. V was trimmed by 3 bases and J by 0 bases, leaving 12 bases between them. The CDR3 totals 15 residues. The germline V gene has CDR1 GTSNPN and CDR2 SVGIG (reference sequence). The CDR3 coding sequence is TGTGCCTGGAGCGGGGTCAGCTACTCTGGAAACACCATATATTTT. Amino acids: CAWSGVSYSGNTIYF.

The CDR3 coding sequence is TGCGCCAGCAGCCAAGACTTCGGGACTAGCGATGAGCAGTTCTTC. This sequence encodes CASSQDFGTSDEQFF. The chain combines TRBV4-3 with TRBJ2-1, with TRBD2 matching over 10 bases. Trimming cost V 0 bases and J 8 bases; bases outside gene matches: 4. This CDR3 spans 15 amino acids. Germline values: CDR1 LGHNA, CDR2 YSLEER.

The chain employs TRBV18 and TRBJ2-7; tentatively, D is TRBD1 (5 bases). Trimming stripped 4 bases from V and 3 bases from J, with 10 bases between. CDR3 length: 13 residues. The germline CDR1 and CDR2 sequences are KGHSH and LQKENI. The CDR3 protein is CASSLRTLYEQYF. The CDR3 nucleotides are TGTGCCAGCTCACTAAGGACACTCTACGAGCAGTACTTC.

The V call is TRBV9, the J call TRBJ2-3; TRBD2 agrees at 7 bases. This CDR3 is built from 17 residues. Germline values: CDR1 SGDLS, CDR2 YYNGEE. Unmatched junction bases numbered 10, after V lost 3 bases and J lost 0 bases. The CDR3 is CASSGLLAGPSTDTQYF. The CDR3 DNA reads TGTGCCAGCAGCGGACTTTTAGCGGGTCCTAGCACAGATACGCAGTATTTT. Full variable domain (missing parts from reference TRBV9 and TRBJ2-3): DSGVTQTPKHLITATGQRVTLRCSPRSGDLSVYWYQQSLDQGLQFLIQYYNGEERAKGNILERFSAQQFPDLHSELNLSSLELGDSALYFCASSGLLAGPSTDTQYFGPGTRLTVL.

CDR3 DNA: TGTGCCAGCAACCTCGACAGGGGTGATCAGCCCCAGCATTTT. As protein: CASNLDRGDQPQHF. The chain carries TRBV2 and TRBJ1-5; 8 bases fit TRBD1. Germline trimming cut 7 bases from V and 5 bases from J; bases unmatched to any gene: 7. The CDR3 extends over 14 amino acids. Germline CDR1 reads SNHLY; CDR2 reads FYNNEI.

Concerning this clone itself: Other nucleotide sequences from this sample produce the same CDR3. J is TRBJ2-6 and V is TRBV29-1, with 9 bases fitting TRBD1. V was pared by 4 bases and J by 0 bases, with 7 bases of the junction left unmatched. Germline V gene data show CDR1 as SQVTM and CDR2 as ANQGSEA. The CDR3 length is 17 residues. Here the CDR3 reads CSVGGTGSSSGANVLTF. Written as DNA, the CDR3 is TGCAGCGTTGGGGGGACAGGGAGTTCCTCTGGGGCCAACGTCCTGACTTTC.

The chain has TRBV6-1 and TRBJ1-1, with D hard to call. CDR1 and CDR2 from the germline V gene are MNHNS and SASEGT. V lost 2 bases and J 11 bases, leaving 12 bases between the germline ends. This CDR3 contains 12 residues. As DNA, the CDR3 is TGTGCCAGCAGTGAAAGTTCTCTGAGGGCTTTCTTT. It is translated as CASSESSLRAFF.

This clone was detected a few times. The chain employs TRBV7-8 and TRBJ1-1; no reliable D call. Trimming shortened V by 1 base and J by 1 base, and 4 bases separated the two germline ends. Germline assignment: CDR1 SGHVS and CDR2 FQNEAQ. This CDR3 comprises 13 residues. The CDR3, as DNA: TGTGCCAGCAGCTTAGATAAGAACACTGAAGCTTTCTTT. This encodes CASSLDKNTEAFF.

The CDR3 sequence: CASSQAGGGEKLFF. For the CDR3, the DNA is TGTGCCAGCAGCCAAGCCGGGGGAGGTGAAAAACTGTTTTTT. The rearrangement links TRBV3-1 (or the pseudogene TRBV3-2) to TRBJ1-4, with a possible D match to TRBD1 (5 bases). The CDR3 loop spans 14 amino acids. V was pared by 1 base and J by 7 bases, with 10 bases between. Germline-derived CDR1 and CDR2 are LGHDT and YNNKEL (reference sequence).

The gene calls are TRBV19 and TRBJ2-1; 7 nucleotides match TRBD1. With V trimmed by 6 bases and J by 0 bases, 2 bases remained unmatched. CDR1 and CDR2 from the germline V gene are LNHDA and SQIVND (reference sequence). The length of the CDR3 is 14 residues. This CDR3 reads CASRGTVSYNEQFF. Here the CDR3 DNA reads TGTGCCAGTAGGGGGACAGTCTCCTACAATGAGCAGTTCTTC.